The 20 T cell receptor beta chains below come from one sample, sequenced in a study of blood T cell repertoires in COVID-19. The repertoire was sequenced with immunoSEQ multiplex PCR; TCRdb's copy has only in-frame clones and lacks some. The sample carries some 230,000 clones, roughly 85% recorded once. Sequencing was carried out using peripheral blood. The receptors were gathered from a man aged 25 to 45 who had recovered from COVID-19.

This clone has more than one count but fewer than ten. This chain uses TRBV10-2 with TRBJ2-7; TRBD1 is a possible D gene (6 bases). The V gene's germline CDR1 is WSHSY and CDR2 SAAADI. V was shortened by 8 bases and J by 4 bases, with 9 bases between the two germline ends. The CDR3 has 11 residues. DNA of the CDR3: TGCGCCAGCGGACAGTTATACGAGCAGTACTTC. Translation gives CASGQLYEQYF.

This clone was counted between two and nine times. This chain links TRBV11-2 with TRBJ2-4, with no clear D. Germline V gene lookup returns CDR1 SGHAT and CDR2 FQNNGV. The CDR3 has 17 amino acids. The ends were cut back, 1 base at V and 0 bases at J, with 13 bases in the middle. CDR3 sequence: CASSLVSSRVAKNIQYF. CDR3 bases: TGTGCCAGCAGCTTAGTCTCCTCCCGAGTAGCCAAAAACATTCAGTACTTC.

This chain uses TRBV6-2 or TRBV6-3 with TRBJ2-7; D is unclear. This CDR3 is 11 amino acids long. CDR1 and CDR2 (germline): MNHEY, SVGEGT. Trimming cost V 0 bases and J 13 bases, with 10 bases left between them. The CDR3 region is CASSYSEKLYF. The CDR3 nucleotides are TGTGCCAGCAGTTACTCCGAGAAGCTTTACTTC.

V usage is TRBV5-1 and J usage is TRBJ1-1; TRBD1 matches 7 bases. Germline V gene lookup returns CDR1 SGHRS and CDR2 YFSETQ. This CDR3 is 15 amino acids long. V shed 4 bases, J shed 4 bases, and the junction held 10 bases outside the gene matches. The CDR3 DNA sequence: TGCGCCAGCAGCCCCATTCAGACAGGGACCACTGAAGCTTTCTTT. It codes for CASSPIQTGTTEAFF.

V usage is TRBV4-1 and J usage is TRBJ1-5; D is undetermined. V dropped 4 bases and J dropped 10 bases, with 17 bases sitting between them. The CDR3 spans 14 residues. Germline V lookup: CDR1 MGHRA, CDR2 YSYEKL. CDR3 DNA: TGCGCCAGCAGCCTTTCCTCACGAGGGAGCCCCCAGCATTTT. Residues: CASSLSSRGSPQHF.

This chain links TRBV21-1 with TRBJ1-1; the table's D gene call, TRBD1, was not cross checked with the DNA. TRBV21-1 is tagged as a pseudogene. CDR3 length: 18 amino acids. The CDR3 region is CASSKEGTGGSLNTEAFF. DNA for the CDR3: TGTGCCAGCAGCAAAGAGGGGACAGGGGGATCTTTGAACACTGAAGCTTTCTTT.

This clone was observed once. The chain links TRBV11-3 to TRBJ2-4, with 7 bases that match TRBD1. The CDR3 is made up of 18 amino acids. The J segment lost 5 bases and the V segment lost 0 bases, leaving 13 bases of the junction unmatched. CDR1 is SGHNT, CDR2 YENEEA, per germline. The CDR3 DNA follows: TGTGCCAGCAGCTTAGAAGGGACAGCCCCGATAGATGAAAACATTCAGTACTTC. Translating gives CASSLEGTAPIDENIQYF.

This chain joins TRBV2 and TRBJ2-3; TRBD2 matches 9 bases. CDR1 is SNHLY and CDR2 is FYNNEI in the germline V gene. The trim removed 7 bases at V and 6 bases at J, leaving 8 bases unmatched. The CDR3 is 14 amino acids. CDR3 loop: CASTWAGGPDTQYF. For the CDR3, the DNA is TGTGCCAGCACGTGGGCGGGGGGGCCGGATACGCAGTATTTT.

The chain recombines TRBV9 with TRBJ1-4; D is uncertain. Germline CDR1 and CDR2: SGDLS and YYNGEE. The ends were cut back, 4 bases at V and 6 bases at J, with 4 bases in the middle. The CDR3 runs 11 residues. In DNA form, the CDR3 reads TGTGCCAGCAGCCTCCATGAAAAACTGTTTTTT. Amino acids: CASSLHEKLFF.

V gene TRBV13 combines with J gene TRBJ1-5, with D perhaps TRBD1 (6 bases). The V gene's germline CDR1 is PRHDT and CDR2 FYEKMQ (reference sequence). The CDR3 runs 15 residues. V dropped 0 bases and J dropped 6 bases, with 12 bases sitting between them. The CDR3 bases are TGTGCCAGCAGCTTAGGGGGGCGCAGGGGTCAGCCCCAGCATTTT. As protein: CASSLGGRRGQPQHF.

This clone was detected once. The V gene is TRBV5-4, the J gene TRBJ2-3; 9 nucleotides agree with TRBD2. V trimming: 1 base; J trimming: 0 bases; junction bases outside the gene matches: 12. The CDR3 is 19 amino acids. The germline V gene encodes CDR1 SGHNT and CDR2 YYREEE (reference sequence). The CDR3 spells CASSLFVAGVSVSTDTQYF. CDR3 nucleotide sequence: TGTGCCAGCAGCTTGTTTGTAGCGGGGGTTTCGGTAAGCACAGATACGCAGTATTTT.

V gene TRBV19 combines with J gene TRBJ2-2; D might be TRBD2 (6 bases). V was trimmed by 6 bases and J by 5 bases, leaving 22 bases between them. CDR1 and CDR2 (germline): LNHDA, SQIVND (reference sequence). The CDR3 covers 17 residues. The CDR3 loop is CASRKGTARGRTGELFF. The CDR3 DNA follows: TGTGCCAGTAGGAAAGGGACTGCTCGAGGTCGGACCGGGGAGCTGTTTTTT.

V and J are TRBV19 and TRBJ1-2, with a tentative D call TRBD1 (5 bases). CDR1 and CDR2 (germline): LNHDA, SQIVND (reference sequence). The CDR3 covers 14 residues. V lost 7 bases and J 4 bases, leaving 16 bases between the germline ends. The DNA of the CDR3 is TGTGCCAGTAAGGGGCGTCGGGGGAGCTATGGCTACACCTTC. This encodes CASKGRRGSYGYTF.

This clone was seen once. The chain employs TRBV12-3 or TRBV12-4 and TRBJ2-7; D gene unclear. The CDR3 is 11 amino acids. V gave up 1 base and J gave up 6 bases, with 4 bases separating them. The CDR3 loop reads CASSLVSEQYF. As DNA, the CDR3 is TGTGCCAGCAGTTTAGTCTCCGAGCAGTACTTC.

The rearrangement uses TRBV1 and TRBJ1-2. TRBV1 is shown as a pseudogene. CDR3 length: 16 residues. DNA of the CDR3: TGCACCAGCAGCCAGGTCGAGAAGGGGGGGGACTATGGCTACACCTTC. Its protein is CTSSQVEKGGDYGYTF.

This rearrangement joins TRBV12-5 to TRBJ1-1; TRBD1 matches 7 bases. CDR3 length equals 15 residues. From germline, CDR1 is LGHNT and CDR2 FRNRAP. V was pared by 2 bases and J by 0 bases, with 3 bases of the junction left unmatched. The CDR3 loop reads CASGLWTGLNTEAFF. The CDR3 DNA sequence: TGTGCTAGTGGTTTGTGGACAGGCCTGAACACTGAAGCTTTCTTT.

J is TRBJ1-1 and V is TRBV11-2; 7 positions match TRBD1. Germline V gene lookup returns CDR1 SGHAT and CDR2 FQNNGV. The V and J ends lost 2 bases and 0 bases, in that order; junction bases with no gene match: 9. The CDR3 spans 17 residues. The CDR3 DNA follows: TGTGCCAGCAGCTTAATTCCCGGGACAGTTGTGAACACTGAAGCTTTCTTT. This gives the protein CASSLIPGTVVNTEAFF.

Only a few counts were recorded for this clone. This chain links TRBV7-2 with TRBJ1-1; no clear D. With 4 bases removed from V and 5 bases from J, the gap between germline ends came to 11 bases. The CDR3 length is 13 residues. Germline V CDR1 and CDR2: SGHTA, FQGNSA. CDR3 residues: CASSSPAGTEAFF. CDR3 coding DNA: TGTGCCAGCAGCTCCCCAGCGGGGACTGAAGCTTTCTTT.

V gene TRBV7-2 combines with J gene TRBJ1-4, with TRBD1 as a possible D gene (6 bases). The CDR3 covers 16 residues. Germline V gene sequence: CDR1 SGHTA, CDR2 FQGNSA. V dropped 6 bases and J dropped 7 bases, with 21 bases sitting between them. The CDR3 region has the DNA TGTGCCAGCAGTTCATCCCTGACAGGCCGTAGTGAAAAACTGTTTTTT. It specifies CASSSSLTGRSEKLFF. The full variable domain, rest sourced from reference TRBV7-2 and TRBJ1-4, is GAGVSQSPSNKVTEKGKDVELRCDPISGHTALYWYRQSLGQGLEFLIYFQGNSAPDKSGLPSDRFSAERTGGSVSTLTIQRTQQEDSAVYLCASSSSLTGRSEKLFFGSGTQLSVL.

As DNA, the CDR3 is TGTGCCAGCAGTCAGGGATGGTACACTGAAGCTTTCTTT. The encoded protein is CASSQGWYTEAFF. The V call is TRBV25-1, the J call TRBJ1-1; D may be TRBD1 (5 bases). The length of the CDR3 is 13 residues. Germline CDR1 is MGHDK and CDR2 is SYGVNS. V dropped 5 bases and J dropped 3 bases, with 10 bases sitting between them.